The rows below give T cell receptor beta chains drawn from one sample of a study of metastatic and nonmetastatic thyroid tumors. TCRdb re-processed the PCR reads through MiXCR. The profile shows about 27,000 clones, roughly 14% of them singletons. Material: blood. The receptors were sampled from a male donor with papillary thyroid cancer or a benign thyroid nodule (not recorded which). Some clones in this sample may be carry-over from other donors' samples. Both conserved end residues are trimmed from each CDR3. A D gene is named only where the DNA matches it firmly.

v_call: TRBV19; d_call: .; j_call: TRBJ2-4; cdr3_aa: ASSIGTRLAKNIQY
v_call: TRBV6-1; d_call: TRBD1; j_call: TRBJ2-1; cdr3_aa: ASSRIGGWGEQF
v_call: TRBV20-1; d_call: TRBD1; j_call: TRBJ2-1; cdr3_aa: SASRSTGFDEQF
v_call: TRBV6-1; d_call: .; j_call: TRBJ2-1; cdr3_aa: ASGEPAGGLPVHNEQF
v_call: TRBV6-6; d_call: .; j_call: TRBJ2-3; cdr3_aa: ASSYSARGSSGDTQY
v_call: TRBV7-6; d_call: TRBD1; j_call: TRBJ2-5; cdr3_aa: ASSLDGNRGVGETQY
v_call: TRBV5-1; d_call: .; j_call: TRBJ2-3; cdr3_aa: ASTAGSPTDTQY
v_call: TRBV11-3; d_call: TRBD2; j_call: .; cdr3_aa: ASRGLEGGLETQY
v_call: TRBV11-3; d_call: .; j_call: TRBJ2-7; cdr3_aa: ASEVGRGEQY
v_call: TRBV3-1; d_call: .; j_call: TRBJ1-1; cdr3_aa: ASSQDGGGKGAF
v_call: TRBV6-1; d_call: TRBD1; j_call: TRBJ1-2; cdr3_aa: ASSEPGTGDGYT
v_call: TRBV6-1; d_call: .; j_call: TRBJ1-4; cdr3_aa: ATNTGKLF
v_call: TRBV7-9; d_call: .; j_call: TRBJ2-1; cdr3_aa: ASSLASALKQF
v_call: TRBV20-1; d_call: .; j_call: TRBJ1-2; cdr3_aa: SARDSLPDRYGYT
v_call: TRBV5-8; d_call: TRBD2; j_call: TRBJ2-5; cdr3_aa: ASSLGLAGGNQETQY
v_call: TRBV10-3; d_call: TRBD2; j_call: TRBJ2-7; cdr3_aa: AIRGTSLYEQY
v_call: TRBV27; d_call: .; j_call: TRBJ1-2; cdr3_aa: ASSLIVWGGHT
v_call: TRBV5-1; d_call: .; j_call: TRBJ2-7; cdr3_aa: ASSTGYEQY
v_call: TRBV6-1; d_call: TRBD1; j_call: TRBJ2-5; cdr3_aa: ASGGQGAETQY
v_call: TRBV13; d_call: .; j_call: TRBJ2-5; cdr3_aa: ASSLGSSMGTQY
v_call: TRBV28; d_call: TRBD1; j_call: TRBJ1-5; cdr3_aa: ASRPGTGVYQPQH
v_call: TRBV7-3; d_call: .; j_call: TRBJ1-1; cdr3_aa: ASSLRESGGMGGTEAF
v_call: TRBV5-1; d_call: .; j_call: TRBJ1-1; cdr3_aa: ASSLNFAGNLNTEAF
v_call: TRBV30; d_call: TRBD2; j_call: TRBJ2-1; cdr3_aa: AWSSERGLHEQF
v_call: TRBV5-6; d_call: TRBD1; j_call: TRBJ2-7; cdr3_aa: ASIPGTGGYEQY
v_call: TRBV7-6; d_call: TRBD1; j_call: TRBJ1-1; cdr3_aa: ASSLTWTGLTEAF
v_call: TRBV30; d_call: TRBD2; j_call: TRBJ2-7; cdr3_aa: AWSALAGEGYEQY
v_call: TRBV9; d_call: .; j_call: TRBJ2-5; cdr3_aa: ASSVGNGGCQETQY
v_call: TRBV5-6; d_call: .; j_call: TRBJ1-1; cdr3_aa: ASSPGHATEAF
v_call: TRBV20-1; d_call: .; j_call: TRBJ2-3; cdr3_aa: SAHGPGGGTDTQY
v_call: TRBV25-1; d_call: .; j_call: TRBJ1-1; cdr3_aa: ASSESGPGGTEAF
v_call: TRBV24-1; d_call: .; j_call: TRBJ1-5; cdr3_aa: ATSATGNQPQH
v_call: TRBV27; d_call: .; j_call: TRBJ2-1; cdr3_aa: ASREAVFSYNEQF
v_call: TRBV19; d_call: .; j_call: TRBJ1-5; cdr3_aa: ASSTLLGRPEANQPQH
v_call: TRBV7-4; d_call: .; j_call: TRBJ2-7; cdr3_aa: ASSLREQY
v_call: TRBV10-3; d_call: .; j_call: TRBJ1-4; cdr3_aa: AISAGTPNEKLF
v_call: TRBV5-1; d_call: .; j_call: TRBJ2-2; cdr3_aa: ASRKSGETGELF
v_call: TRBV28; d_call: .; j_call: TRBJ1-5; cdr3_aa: ASSFSGERNQPQH
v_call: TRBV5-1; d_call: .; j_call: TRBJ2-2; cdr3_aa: ASSPGPGGELF
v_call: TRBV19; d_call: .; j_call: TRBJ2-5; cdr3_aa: ASSPRREQETQY
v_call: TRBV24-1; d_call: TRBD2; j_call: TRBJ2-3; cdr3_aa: ATSDGIAGSTDTQY
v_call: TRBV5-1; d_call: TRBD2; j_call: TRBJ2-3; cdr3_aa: ASSFAPSGASTDTQY
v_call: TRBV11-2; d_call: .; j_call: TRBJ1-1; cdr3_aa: ASSFYSEAF
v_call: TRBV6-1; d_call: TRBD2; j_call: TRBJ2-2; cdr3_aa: ASRRGGDTGELF
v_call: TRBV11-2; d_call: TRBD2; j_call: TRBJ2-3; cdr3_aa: ASSLGAGVNTQY
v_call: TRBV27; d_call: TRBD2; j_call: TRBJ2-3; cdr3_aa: ASSLAGGITDTQY
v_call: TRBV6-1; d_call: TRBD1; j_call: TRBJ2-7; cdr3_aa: ASQTGVAREQY
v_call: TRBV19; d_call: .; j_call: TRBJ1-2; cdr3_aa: ASTDVYGYT
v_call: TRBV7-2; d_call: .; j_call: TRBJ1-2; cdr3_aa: ASSLNVVGYT
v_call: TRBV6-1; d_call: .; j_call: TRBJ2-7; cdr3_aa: ASSKSDLGKYEQY
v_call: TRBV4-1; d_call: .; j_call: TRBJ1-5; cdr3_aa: ASSQLALYQPQH
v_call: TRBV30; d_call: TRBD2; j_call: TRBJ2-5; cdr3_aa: AWSDGLAGVLSGETQY
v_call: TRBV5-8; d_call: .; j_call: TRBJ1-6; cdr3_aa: ASSLAGVSSPLH
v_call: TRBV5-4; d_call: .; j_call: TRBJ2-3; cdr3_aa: ASSLNLDPITDTQY
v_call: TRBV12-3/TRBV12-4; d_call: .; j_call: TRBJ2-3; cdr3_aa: ASSFGQGKKDTQY